This is a list of T cell receptor beta chains from one sample in a study of blood T cell repertoires in COVID-19. Assay: immunoSEQ multiplex PCR; the TCRdb copy retains only in-frame clones and omits some. The sample consists of approximately 450,000 clones, around nine tenths of them appearing once. Sequenced sample: peripheral blood. The source is a woman in her 30s with acute or convalescent COVID-19. The CDR3 runs from the conserved cysteine through the conserved F or W. The order of the fields is V gene, D gene, clone size, CDR3 length, J gene, CDR3 protein, CDR3 DNA. The D gene is left open where the match is weak. Clone size is shown for a subset of rows, as once, few, many or a class of expanded clone.

TRBV25-1	TRBD1	NA	16	TRBJ2-2	CASSGGQTENTGELFF	TGTGCCAGCAGTGGGGGACAGACAGAGAACACCGGGGAGCTGTTTTTT
TRBV6-6	TRBD1	NA	16	TRBJ1-1	CASSTLTGGAMIEAFF	TGTGCCAGCAGTACATTAACAGGGGGCGCGATGATTGAAGCTTTCTTT
TRBV5-1	NA	NA	12	TRBJ1-2	CASRGGDYGYTF	TGCGCCAGCCGGGGGGGCGACTATGGCTACACCTTC
TRBV24-1	TRBD1	NA	16	TRBJ2-3	CATSESGTGVADTQYF	TGTGCCACCAGTGAGTCCGGGACAGGGGTGGCAGATACGCAGTATTTT
TRBV13	TRBD1	NA	14	TRBJ1-4	CASSSGTGPTKLFF	TGTGCCAGCAGCTCCGGGACAGGGCCGACTAAACTGTTTTTT
TRBV20-1	NA	NA	14	TRBJ2-2	CSASPGTNTGELFF	TGCAGTGCTAGTCCGGGAACGAACACCGGGGAGCTGTTTTTT
TRBV12-3/TRBV12-4	NA	NA	13	TRBJ2-3	CASSLAHTDTQYF	TGTGCCAGCAGTTTAGCCCATACAGATACGCAGTATTTT
TRBV27	NA	NA	11	TRBJ2-7	CASSLGEKQYF	TGTGCCAGCAGTCTCGGGGAGAAGCAGTACTTC
TRBV6-5	NA	NA	13	TRBJ2-3	CATNSVSAGTQYF	TGTGCCACCAACTCGGTCTCCGCGGGCACGCAGTATTTT
TRBV4-2	TRBD2	NA	15	TRBJ2-7	CASSQDGGEGYEQYF	TGTGCCAGCAGCCAAGATGGGGGGGAGGGGTACGAGCAGTACTTC
TRBV2	TRBD2	NA	17	TRBJ2-7	CASMTRPWTSGDHEQYF	TGTGCCAGCATGACCCGACCCTGGACTAGCGGGGACCACGAGCAGTACTTC
TRBV7-9	TRBD1	NA	14	TRBJ1-5	CASSPGTDYQPQHF	TGTGCCAGCAGCCCCGGGACAGATTATCAGCCCCAGCATTTT
TRBV7-3	NA	few	14	TRBJ1-1	CASSLRQVNTEAFF	TGTGCCAGCAGCTTAAGGCAGGTGAACACTGAAGCTTTCTTT
TRBV27	TRBD1	once	14	TRBJ2-7	CASSSRTGSYEQYF	TGTGCCAGCAGTTCTAGGACAGGGTCGTATGAGCAGTACTTC
TRBV4-1	TRBD2	NA	16	TRBJ2-1	CASSQELAGGYNEQFF	TGCGCCAGCAGCCAAGAACTAGCGGGGGGATACAATGAGCAGTTCTTC